This T cell receptor beta chain was obtained from a study of blood T cell repertoires in COVID-19. Study-level information: Samples of COVID-19 (acute and convalescent) were obtained from the United States, Italy and Spain. Nucleic acid was either cDNA or gDNA, and it came from T cells, B-cell-depleted T cells, or PBMCs.

Study processing details: Estimation of nucleated cell counts relied on the amplification of reference gene primers. Clones were sequenced by immunoSEQ multiplex PCR, and TCRdb holds only the in-frame ones, with some missing. The V and J calls and clone size are taken from that table; D and trimming were inferred from the DNA. The sample has roughly 340,000 clones, about 90% seen once. V lost 0 bases to trimming and J lost 5 bases, with 11 bases between them. CDR1 and CDR2 (germline): SGHRS, YFSETQ. There are 14 residues in the CDR3. The source of this sequence is a woman between 18 and 29 years old who had recovered from COVID-19. This chain links TRBV5-1 with TRBJ2-5; D may be TRBD1 (5 bases). Sequencing was done on a sample of peripheral blood. CDR3 protein: CASSLVGARETQYF. CDR3 sequence (DNA): TGCGCCAGCAGCTTGGTAGGGGCCCGGGAGACCCAGTACTTC.